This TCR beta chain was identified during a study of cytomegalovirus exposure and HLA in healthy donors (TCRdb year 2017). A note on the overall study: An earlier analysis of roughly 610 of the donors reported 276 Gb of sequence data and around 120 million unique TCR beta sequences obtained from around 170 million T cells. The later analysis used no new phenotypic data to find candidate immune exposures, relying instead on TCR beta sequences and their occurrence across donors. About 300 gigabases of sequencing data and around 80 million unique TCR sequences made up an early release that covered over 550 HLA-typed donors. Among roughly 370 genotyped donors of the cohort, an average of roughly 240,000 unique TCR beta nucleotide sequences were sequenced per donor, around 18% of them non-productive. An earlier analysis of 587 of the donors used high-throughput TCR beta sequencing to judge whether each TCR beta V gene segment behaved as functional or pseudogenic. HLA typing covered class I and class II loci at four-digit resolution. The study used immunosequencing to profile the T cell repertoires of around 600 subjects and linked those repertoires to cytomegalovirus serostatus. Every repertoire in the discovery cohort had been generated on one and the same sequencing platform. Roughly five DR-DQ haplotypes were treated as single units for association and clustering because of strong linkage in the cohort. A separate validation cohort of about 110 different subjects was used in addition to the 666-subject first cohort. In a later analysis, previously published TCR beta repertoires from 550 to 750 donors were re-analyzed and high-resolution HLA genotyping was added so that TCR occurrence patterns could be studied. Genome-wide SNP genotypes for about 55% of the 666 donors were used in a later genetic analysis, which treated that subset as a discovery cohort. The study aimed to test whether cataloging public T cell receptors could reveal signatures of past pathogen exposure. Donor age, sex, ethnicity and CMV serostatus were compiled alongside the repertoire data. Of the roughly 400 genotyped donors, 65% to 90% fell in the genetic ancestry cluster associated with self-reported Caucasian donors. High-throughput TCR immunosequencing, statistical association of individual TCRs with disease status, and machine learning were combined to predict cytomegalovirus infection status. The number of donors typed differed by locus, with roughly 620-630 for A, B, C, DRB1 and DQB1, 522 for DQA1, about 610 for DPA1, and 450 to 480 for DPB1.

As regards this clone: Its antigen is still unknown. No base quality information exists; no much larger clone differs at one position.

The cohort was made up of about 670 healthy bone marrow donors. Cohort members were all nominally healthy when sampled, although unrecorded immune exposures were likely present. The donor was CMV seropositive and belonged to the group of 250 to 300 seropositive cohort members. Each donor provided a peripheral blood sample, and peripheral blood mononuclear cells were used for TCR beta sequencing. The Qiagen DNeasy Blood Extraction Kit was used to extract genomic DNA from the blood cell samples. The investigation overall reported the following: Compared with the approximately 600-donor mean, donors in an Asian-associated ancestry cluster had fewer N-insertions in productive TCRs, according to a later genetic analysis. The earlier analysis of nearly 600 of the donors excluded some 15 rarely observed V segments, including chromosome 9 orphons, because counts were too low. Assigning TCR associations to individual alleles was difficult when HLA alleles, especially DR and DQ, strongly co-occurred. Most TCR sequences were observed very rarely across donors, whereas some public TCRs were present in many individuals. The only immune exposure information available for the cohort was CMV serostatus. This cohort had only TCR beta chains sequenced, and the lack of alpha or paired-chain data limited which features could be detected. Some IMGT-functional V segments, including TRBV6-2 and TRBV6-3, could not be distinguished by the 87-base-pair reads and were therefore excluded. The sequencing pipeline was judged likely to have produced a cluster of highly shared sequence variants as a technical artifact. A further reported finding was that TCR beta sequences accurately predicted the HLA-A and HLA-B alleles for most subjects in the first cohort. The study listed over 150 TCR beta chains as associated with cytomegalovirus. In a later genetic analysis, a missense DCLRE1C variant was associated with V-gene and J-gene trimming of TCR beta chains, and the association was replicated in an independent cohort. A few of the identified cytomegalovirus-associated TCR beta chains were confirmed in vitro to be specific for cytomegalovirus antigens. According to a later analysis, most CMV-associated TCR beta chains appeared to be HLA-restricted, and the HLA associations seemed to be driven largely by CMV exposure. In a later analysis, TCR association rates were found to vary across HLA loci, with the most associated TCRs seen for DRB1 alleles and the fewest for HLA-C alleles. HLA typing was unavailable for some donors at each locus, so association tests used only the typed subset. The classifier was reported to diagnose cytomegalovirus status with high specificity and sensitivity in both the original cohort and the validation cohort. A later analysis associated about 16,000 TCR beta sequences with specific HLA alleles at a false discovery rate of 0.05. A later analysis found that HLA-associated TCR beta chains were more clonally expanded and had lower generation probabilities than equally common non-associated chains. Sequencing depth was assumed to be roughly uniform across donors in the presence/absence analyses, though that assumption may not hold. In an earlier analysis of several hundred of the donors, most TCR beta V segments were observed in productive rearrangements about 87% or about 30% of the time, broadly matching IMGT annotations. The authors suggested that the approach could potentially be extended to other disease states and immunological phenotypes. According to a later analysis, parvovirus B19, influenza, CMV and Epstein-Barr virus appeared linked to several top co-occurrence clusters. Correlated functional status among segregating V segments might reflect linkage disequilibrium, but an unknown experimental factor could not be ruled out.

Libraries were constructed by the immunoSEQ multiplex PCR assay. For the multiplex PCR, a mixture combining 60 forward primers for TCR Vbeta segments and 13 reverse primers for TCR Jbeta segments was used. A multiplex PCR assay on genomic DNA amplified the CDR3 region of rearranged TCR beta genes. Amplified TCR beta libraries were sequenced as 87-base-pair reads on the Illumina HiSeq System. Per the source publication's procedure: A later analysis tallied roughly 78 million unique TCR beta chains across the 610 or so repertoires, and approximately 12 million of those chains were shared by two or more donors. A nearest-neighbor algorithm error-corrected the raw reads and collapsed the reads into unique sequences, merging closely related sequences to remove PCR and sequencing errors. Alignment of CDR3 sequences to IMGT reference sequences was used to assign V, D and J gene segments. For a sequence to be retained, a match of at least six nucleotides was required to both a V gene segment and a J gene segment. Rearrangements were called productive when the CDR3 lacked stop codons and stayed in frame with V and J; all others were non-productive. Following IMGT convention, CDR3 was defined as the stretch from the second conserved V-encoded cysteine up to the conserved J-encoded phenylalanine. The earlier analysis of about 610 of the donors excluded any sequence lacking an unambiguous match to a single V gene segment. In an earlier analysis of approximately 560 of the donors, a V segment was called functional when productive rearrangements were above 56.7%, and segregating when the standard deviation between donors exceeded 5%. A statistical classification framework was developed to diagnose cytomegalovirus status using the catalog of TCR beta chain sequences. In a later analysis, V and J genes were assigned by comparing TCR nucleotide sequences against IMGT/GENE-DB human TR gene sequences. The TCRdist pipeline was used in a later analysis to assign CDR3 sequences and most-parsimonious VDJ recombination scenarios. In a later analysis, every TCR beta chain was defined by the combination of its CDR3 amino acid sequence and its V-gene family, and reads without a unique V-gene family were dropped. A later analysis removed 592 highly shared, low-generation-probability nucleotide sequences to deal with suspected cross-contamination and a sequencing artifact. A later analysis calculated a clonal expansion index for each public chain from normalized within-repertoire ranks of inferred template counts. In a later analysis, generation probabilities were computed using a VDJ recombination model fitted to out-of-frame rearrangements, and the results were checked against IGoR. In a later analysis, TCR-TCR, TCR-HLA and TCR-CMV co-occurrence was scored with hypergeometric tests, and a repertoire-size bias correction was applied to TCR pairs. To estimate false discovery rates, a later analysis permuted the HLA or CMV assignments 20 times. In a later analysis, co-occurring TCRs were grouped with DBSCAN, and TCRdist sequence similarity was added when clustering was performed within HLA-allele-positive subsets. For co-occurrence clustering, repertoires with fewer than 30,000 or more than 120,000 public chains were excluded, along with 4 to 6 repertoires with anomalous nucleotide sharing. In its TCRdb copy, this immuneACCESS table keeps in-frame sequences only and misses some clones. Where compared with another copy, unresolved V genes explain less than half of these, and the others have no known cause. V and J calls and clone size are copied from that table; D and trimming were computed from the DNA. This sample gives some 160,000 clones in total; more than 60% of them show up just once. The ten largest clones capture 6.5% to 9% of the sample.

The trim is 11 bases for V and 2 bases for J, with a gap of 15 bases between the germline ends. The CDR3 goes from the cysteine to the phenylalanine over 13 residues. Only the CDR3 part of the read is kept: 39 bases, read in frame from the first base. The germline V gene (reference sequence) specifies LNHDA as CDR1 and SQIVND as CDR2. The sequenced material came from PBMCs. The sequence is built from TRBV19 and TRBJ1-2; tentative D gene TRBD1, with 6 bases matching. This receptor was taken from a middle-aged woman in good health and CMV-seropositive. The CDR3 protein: CASSQGLNYGYTF. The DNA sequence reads TGTGCCTCGTCGCAGGGGCTGAACTATGGCTACACCTTC.